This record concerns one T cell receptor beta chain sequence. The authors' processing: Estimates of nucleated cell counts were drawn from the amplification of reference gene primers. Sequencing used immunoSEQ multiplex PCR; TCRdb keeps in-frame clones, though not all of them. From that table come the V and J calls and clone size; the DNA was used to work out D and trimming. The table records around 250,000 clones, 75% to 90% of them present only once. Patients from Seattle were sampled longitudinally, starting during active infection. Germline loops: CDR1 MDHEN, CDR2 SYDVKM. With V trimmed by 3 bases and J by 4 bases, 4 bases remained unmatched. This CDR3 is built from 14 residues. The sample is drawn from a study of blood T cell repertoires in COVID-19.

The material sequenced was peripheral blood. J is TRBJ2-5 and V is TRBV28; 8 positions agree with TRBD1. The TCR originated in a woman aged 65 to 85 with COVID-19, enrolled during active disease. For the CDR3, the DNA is TGTGCCAGCAGTTTCGGCAGGGGGCGAGAGACCCAGTACTTC. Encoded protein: CASSFGRGRETQYF.